This TCR beta chain was retrieved from a study of T cell responses to AZD1222 COVID-19 vaccine. Overall study results and limits: Only a handful of AZD1222 recipients, roughly six in all, had baseline seropositivity.

Some clones are missing from TCRdb's copy, which holds only in-frame ones; the method was immunoSEQ multiplex PCR. The sample carries fewer than 120,000 clones, 88% recorded once. Unmatched junction bases numbered 8, after V lost 5 bases and J lost 5 bases. Germline V gives CDR1 SGHVS, CDR2 FNYEAQ. This CDR3 region has 15 residues. Worth noting for this clone: Antigen unknown.

This TCR was recovered from an adult in good health. The sequencing here drew on peripheral blood, taken on day 0 of AZD1222 vaccination. The J gene is TRBJ2-7, the V gene TRBV7-6; 11 nucleotides align to TRBD1. CDR3 region: CASSRKGQGDHEQYF. The CDR3 nucleotides are TGTGCCAGCAGCCGAAAGGGACAGGGGGACCACGAGCAGTACTTC.